This TCR beta chain was profiled in a study of shared clonotypes between healthy human individuals. Study in general: Each donor's CD8 memory used one plate, CD8 naive two, each CD4 subset three.

TCRdb's copy holds only in-frame clones and misses some; the assay was immunoSEQ multiplex PCR. The sample shows under 1 million clones, 85% to 95% of them seen only once. In the case of this clone: Its antigen remains unknown.

Germline V gene sequence: CDR1 SNHLY, CDR2 FYNNEI. The CDR3 is made up of 16 amino acids. V was shortened by 4 bases and J by 5 bases, with 21 bases between the two germline ends. Study-wide findings and caveats: It was observed that approximately 5% of naive CD4 clonotypes were shared across several donors.

Cells designated naive CD8 were CD45RO-negative and were positively selected for CCR7, with terminally differentiated effector memory CD45RA+ cells excluded. V is TRBV2 and J is TRBJ2-7, with a possible D match to TRBD1 (5 bases). The TCR was taken from a man aged 25-45 years in good health. What was sequenced was naive CD8+ T cells sorted from blood. This chain's CDR3 is CASSGLPQGLNHEQYF. CDR3 in DNA: TGTGCCAGCAGTGGGTTGCCGCAGGGATTGAACCACGAGCAGTACTTC. Full variable domain (rest looked up from reference TRBV2 and TRBJ2-7): EPEVTQTPSHQVTQMGQEVILRCVPISNHLYFYWYRQILGQKVEFLVSFYNNEISEKSEIFDDQFSVERPDGSNFTLKIRSTKLEDSAMYFCASSGLPQGLNHEQYFGPGTRLTVT.